The clone carrying this T cell receptor (beta chain) was observed a few times. Its target is not known. The sample is drawn from a study of T cell responses to AZD1222 COVID-19 vaccine. Study-wide results and limits: In a largely white British group with more females than males, clonal diversity was possibly underestimated. The study reported that nearly half of spike-specific TCRs target unmutated variant regions.

The method was immunoSEQ multiplex PCR; TCRdb's version includes in-frame clones alone and lacks a portion of them. The data contain 95,000 to 130,000 clones, about 92% of them singletons. The germline CDR1 and CDR2 sequences are SGDLS and YYNGEE. The V and J ends lost 4 bases and 2 bases respectively, with 11 bases between them. The CDR3 has 14 residues. Sample: peripheral blood, taken on day 0 of AZD1222 vaccination. This TCR was sampled from an adult in good health. This rearrangement joins TRBV9 to TRBJ2-3, with D maybe TRBD2 (6 bases). CDR3 DNA sequence: TGTGCCAGCAGCCCGGGGAGGACCACAGATACGCAGTATTTT. Its protein product is CASSPGRTTDTQYF.